What follows are 21 T cell receptor beta chains derived from one specimen sequenced in a study of T cell repertoires in cytomegalovirus infection. TCRdb redid the calling of the reads with MiXCR, one entry per CDR3 protein. This sample has some 350,000 distinct CDR3 sequences, with 25% to 35% found just once. Antigen specificity for these receptors is unknown. This specimen consisted of cultured PBMCs, obtained from culture after CMV antigen stimulation. The receptor source for this set is a human donor in good health (CMV status not recorded). Some clones in this sample may be carry-over from other donors' samples.

The rearrangement links TRBV6-6 to TRBJ1-1; 7 positions agree with TRBD1. J was trimmed by 4 bases and V by 0 bases; bases with no gene match: 8. Germline V lookup: CDR1 MNHNY, CDR2 SVGAGI (reference sequence). The CDR3 consists of 16 residues. The CDR3 DNA reads as TGTGCCAGCAGTTACTCTTCCGGAGGGGGCGGCACTGAAGCTTTCTTT. Amino acids: CASSYSSGGGGTEAFF.

The chain is built from TRBV6-1 and TRBJ2-7; D is uncertain. V was pared by 4 bases and J by 0 bases, with 16 bases between. Germline V CDR1 and CDR2: MNHNS, SASEGT. The CDR3 is 16 residues long. The CDR3 here is CASSARRTTSSYEQYF. The CDR3 DNA reads as TGTGCCAGCAGTGCCCGCCGGACCACGAGCTCCTACGAGCAGTACTTC.

This clonotype was seen a few times. V and J are TRBV11-1 and TRBJ2-1; weak D call: TRBD1 (6 bases). Per the germline V gene, CDR1 is SGHAT and CDR2 is FQDESV (reference sequence). This CDR3 has 16 residues. V lost 5 bases and J lost 1, with 15 bases in between. The CDR3 bases are TGTGCCAGCAGCCAATTTACAGGGTCTTCCTACAATGAGCAGTTCTTC. Translation: CASSQFTGSSYNEQFF.

This clonotype was detected only once. This chain joins TRBV20-1 and TRBJ2-5; TRBD1 matches at 9 bases. The junction had 9 bases not matched to a gene; V was cut back by 8 bases and J by 5 bases. The CDR3 loop spans 13 amino acids. Germline V lookup: CDR1 DFQATT, CDR2 SNEGSKA (reference sequence). The CDR3 is CSSTGGAGETQYF. The CDR3 DNA is TGCAGTAGTACAGGGGGCGCGGGGGAGACCCAGTACTTC.

The chain employs TRBV6-6 and TRBJ2-5; possibly TRBD1 for D (6 bases). The CDR3 spans 14 residues. Germline V CDR1 and CDR2: MNHNY, SVGAGI (reference sequence). Trimming removed 4 bases at V and 1 base at J, with 10 bases between. The DNA of the CDR3 is TGTGCCAGCAGTTCGTACAGGGCCCAAGAGACCCAGTACTTC. Translated: CASSSYRAQETQYF.

This chain links TRBV19 with TRBJ1-5, with D possibly matching TRBD1 (6 bases). Germline CDR1 is LNHDA and CDR2 is SQIVND (reference sequence). Trimming cost V 3 bases and J 4 bases, with 16 bases left between them. This CDR3 comprises 16 residues. CDR3 amino acids: CASSIEGGGRNQPQHF. The DNA of the CDR3 is TGTGCCAGTAGTATTGAGGGGGGCGGCCGGAATCAGCCCCAGCATTTT.

The chain recombines TRBV10-3 with TRBJ1-5, with D possibly matching TRBD1 (6 bases). Germline CDR1 reads ENHRY; CDR2 reads SYGVKD. The CDR3 has 14 residues. V lost 5 bases and J lost 2, with 10 bases in between. CDR3 amino acids: CAISKGDGNQPQHF. In DNA, the CDR3 is TGTGCCATCAGTAAGGGGGATGGCAATCAGCCCCAGCATTTT.

This clonotype appeared many times. The rearrangement uses TRBV7-8 and TRBJ2-7; D is perhaps TRBD1 (6 bases). The V gene lost 0 bases and the J gene lost 2 bases, with 8 bases spanning the gap. The length of the CDR3 is 14 residues. CDR1 and CDR2 from the germline V gene are SGHVS and FQNEAQ. CDR3 coding DNA: TGTGCCAGCAGCTTAGCCACAGGGCCCTACGAGCAGTACTTC. It is translated as CASSLATGPYEQYF.

The V call is TRBV10-3, the J call TRBJ2-2; no definite D call. The V gene lost 0 bases and the J gene lost 1 base, with 9 bases spanning the gap. Germline assignment: CDR1 ENHRY and CDR2 SYGVKD. The CDR3 contains 16 residues. This CDR3 reads CAISESVQRNTGELFF. The CDR3 DNA is TGTGCCATCAGTGAGTCGGTGCAGAGGAACACCGGGGAGCTGTTTTTT.

The chain employs TRBV19 and TRBJ2-1; 7 bases fit TRBD1. The CDR3 runs to 15 residues. The germline gives CDR1 LNHDA, CDR2 SQIVND (reference sequence). Trimming at V came to 3 bases and at J to 5 bases, leaving 7 bases not matched to a gene. The CDR3 DNA reads TGTGCCAGTAGTATTGTGAGGGGGCGTCACAATGAGCAGTTCTTC. Amino acids: CASSIVRGRHNEQFF.

This clonotype has only a few counts. The chain uses TRBV12-3 or TRBV12-4 and TRBJ2-5, with 8 nucleotides matching TRBD1. The length of the CDR3 is 14 residues. V dropped 6 bases and J dropped 5; count of bases not matched to a gene: 8. CDR3 region: CASRPQGAWETQYF. The CDR3 coding sequence is TGTGCCAGCAGACCCCAGGGGGCTTGGGAGACCCAGTACTTC.

This clonotype came up many times. The chain carries TRBV7-2 and TRBJ2-1; D unclear. Germline CDR1 SGHTA, CDR2 FQGNSA. Trimming left V 4 bases short and J 4 bases short, with 20 bases between. The CDR3 is made up of 17 amino acids. The CDR3 spells CASSSLTVRAQYNEQFF. CDR3 sequence (DNA): TGTGCCAGCAGCTCGCTAACGGTCCGTGCACAGTACAATGAGCAGTTCTTC. Together with reference TRBV7-2 and TRBJ2-1, the CDR3 gives the full variable domain: GAGVSQSPSNKVTEKGKDVELRCDPISGHTALYWYRQSLGQGLEFLIYFQGNSAPDKSGLPSDRFSAERTGGSVSTLTIQRTQQEDSAVYLCASSSLTVRAQYNEQFFGPGTRLTVL.

The chain has TRBV6-5 and TRBJ1-1; D is possibly TRBD1 (5 bases). Germline V lookup: CDR1 MNHEY, CDR2 SVGAGI. V lost 4 bases to trimming and J lost 3 bases, with 12 bases between them. This CDR3 is built from 14 residues. CDR3 in amino acids: CASSSREGDTEAFF. As DNA, the CDR3 is TGTGCCAGCAGTTCCAGAGAAGGGGACACTGAAGCTTTCTTT.

The chain has TRBV3-1 and TRBJ2-7, with 10 bases that match TRBD1. V lost 2 bases and J lost 2; bases outside the gene matches: 9. Germline V gene sequence: CDR1 LGHDT, CDR2 YNNKEL (reference sequence). CDR3 length: 17 amino acids. In nucleotides, the CDR3 is TGTGCCAGCAGCCAAACTTTCCCTGGGACAGGGGCCTACGAGCAGTACTTC. Encoded protein: CASSQTFPGTGAYEQYF.

The V gene is TRBV7-3, the J gene TRBJ2-2; a possible D gene is TRBD1 (5 bases). The CDR3 runs 14 residues. Germline CDR1 SGHTA, CDR2 FQGTGA. Deletions cut 8 bases from V and 3 bases from J, with 13 bases between. CDR3 sequence: CASATARDTGELFF. Written as DNA, the CDR3 is TGTGCCAGCGCAACGGCCAGGGACACCGGGGAGCTGTTTTTT.

This clonotype was counted only a few times. The chain recombines TRBV12-3 or TRBV12-4 with TRBJ2-2; 8 bases match TRBD2. With V trimmed by 5 bases and J by 2 bases, 16 bases remained unmatched. The CDR3 spans 19 residues. Here the CDR3 DNA reads TGTGCCAGCAGTCCGGCGGGTAGGAGACTAGCGCTCAACACCGGGGAGCTGTTTTTT. Translated: CASSPAGRRLALNTGELFF.

This clonotype has at least ten counts. The chain is built from TRBV7-8 and TRBJ2-7, with TRBD2 matching over 13 bases. The V and J ends lost 4 bases and 7 bases, in that order; junction bases with no gene match: 7. CDR3 size: 15 residues. Germline CDR1 reads SGHVS; CDR2 reads FQNEAQ. The CDR3 is CASSYGLAGVWEQYF. CDR3 DNA sequence: TGTGCCAGCAGCTACGGACTAGCGGGAGTTTGGGAGCAGTACTTC.

This clonotype occurred a few times. The chain employs TRBV19 and TRBJ1-3, with D unclear. The V end was cut by 6 bases, the J end by 0 bases, with 12 bases between. The CDR3 spans 15 residues. Germline V gene data show CDR1 as LNHDA and CDR2 as SQIVND (reference sequence). The CDR3 protein is CASRIDGSSGNTIYF. The CDR3 DNA reads as TGTGCCAGTAGAATCGACGGATCCTCTGGAAACACCATATATTTT.

This clonotype occurred many times. The chain combines TRBV7-2 with TRBJ1-6; no reliable D call. The germline V gene encodes CDR1 SGHTA and CDR2 FQGNSA. Trimming removed 0 bases at V and 7 bases at J, with 10 bases between. The CDR3 contains 15 residues. Written as DNA, the CDR3 is TGTGCCAGCAGCTTAGCAAGACTAATGAATTCACCCCTCCACTTT. Protein sequence: CASSLARLMNSPLHF.

This clonotype was observed many times. The chain recombines TRBV7-9 with TRBJ2-3, with a tentative D call TRBD2 (5 bases). With 0 bases removed from V and 0 bases from J, the gap between germline ends came to 10 bases. CDR1 is SEHNR and CDR2 is FQNEAQ in the germline V gene (reference sequence). The CDR3 loop spans 16 amino acids. The CDR3 here is CASSLAWRTSTDTQYF. CDR3 nucleotides: TGTGCCAGCAGCTTAGCGTGGCGGACTAGCACAGATACGCAGTATTTT.

This clonotype was observed a handful of times. The chain combines TRBV19 with TRBJ1-1, with a weak D call TRBD1 (5 bases). Germline V gives CDR1 LNHDA, CDR2 SQIVND (reference sequence). Trimming removed 6 bases from V and 3 bases from J, with 8 bases in between. The CDR3 covers 12 residues. This chain's CDR3 is CASRQGDTEAFF. The CDR3 DNA reads TGTGCCAGTAGGCAGGGTGACACTGAAGCTTTCTTT.